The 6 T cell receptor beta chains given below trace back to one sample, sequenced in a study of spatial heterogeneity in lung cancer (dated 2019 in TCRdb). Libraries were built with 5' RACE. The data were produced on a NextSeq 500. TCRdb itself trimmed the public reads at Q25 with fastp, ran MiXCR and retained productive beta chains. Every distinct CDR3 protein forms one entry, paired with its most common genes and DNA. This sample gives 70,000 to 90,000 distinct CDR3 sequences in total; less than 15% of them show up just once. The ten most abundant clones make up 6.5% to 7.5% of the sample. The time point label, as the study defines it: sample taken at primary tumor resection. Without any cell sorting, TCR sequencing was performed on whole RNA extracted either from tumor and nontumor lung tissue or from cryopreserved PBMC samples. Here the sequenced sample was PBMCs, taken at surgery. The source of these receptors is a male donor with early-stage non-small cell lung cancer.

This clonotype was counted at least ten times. The CDR3: CASSLTGSGNTIYF. The DNA for the CDR3 is TGTGCCAGCAGCTTGACAGGATCTGGAAACACCATATATTTT. V usage is TRBV7-2 and J usage is TRBJ1-3; possible D gene TRBD1, 6 bases. CDR3 length: 14 amino acids. V lost 3 bases and J lost 1, with 7 bases in between. In germline, CDR1 is SGHTA, CDR2 FQGNSA.

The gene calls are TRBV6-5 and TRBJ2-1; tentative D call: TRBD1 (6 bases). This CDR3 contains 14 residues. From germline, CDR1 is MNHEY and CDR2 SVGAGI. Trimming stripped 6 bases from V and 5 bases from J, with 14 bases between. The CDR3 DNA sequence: TGTGCCAGCAGACCCGGGACAACTCACAATGAGCAGTTCTTC. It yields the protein CASRPGTTHNEQFF.

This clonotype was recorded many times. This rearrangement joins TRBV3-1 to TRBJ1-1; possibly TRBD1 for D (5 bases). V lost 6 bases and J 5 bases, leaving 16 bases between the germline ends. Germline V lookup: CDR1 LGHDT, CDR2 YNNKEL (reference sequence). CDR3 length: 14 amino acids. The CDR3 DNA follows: TGTGCCAGCAGTCCCTGGCAGGGTCAAACTGAAGCTTTCTTT. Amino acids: CASSPWQGQTEAFF.

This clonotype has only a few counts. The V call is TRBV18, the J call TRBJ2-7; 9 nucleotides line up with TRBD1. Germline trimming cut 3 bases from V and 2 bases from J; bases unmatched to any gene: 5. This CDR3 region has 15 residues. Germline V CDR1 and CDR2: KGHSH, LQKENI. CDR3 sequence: CASSPRDRVAYEQYF. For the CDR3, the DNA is TGTGCCAGCTCACCCAGGGACAGGGTGGCCTACGAGCAGTACTTC.

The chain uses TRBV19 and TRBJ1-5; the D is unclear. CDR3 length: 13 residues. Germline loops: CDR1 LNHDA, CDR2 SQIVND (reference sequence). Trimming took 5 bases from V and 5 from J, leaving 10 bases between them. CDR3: CASSPLGDQPQHF. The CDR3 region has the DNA TGTGCCAGTAGTCCCCTAGGTGATCAGCCCCAGCATTTT.

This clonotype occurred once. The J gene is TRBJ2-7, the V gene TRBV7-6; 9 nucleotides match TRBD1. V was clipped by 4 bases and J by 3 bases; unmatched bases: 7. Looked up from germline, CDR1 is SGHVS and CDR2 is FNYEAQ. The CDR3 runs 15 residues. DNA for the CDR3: TGTGCCAGCAGCTCAGGGACAGGGTGGGTCTACGAGCAGTACTTC. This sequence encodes CASSSGTGWVYEQYF.